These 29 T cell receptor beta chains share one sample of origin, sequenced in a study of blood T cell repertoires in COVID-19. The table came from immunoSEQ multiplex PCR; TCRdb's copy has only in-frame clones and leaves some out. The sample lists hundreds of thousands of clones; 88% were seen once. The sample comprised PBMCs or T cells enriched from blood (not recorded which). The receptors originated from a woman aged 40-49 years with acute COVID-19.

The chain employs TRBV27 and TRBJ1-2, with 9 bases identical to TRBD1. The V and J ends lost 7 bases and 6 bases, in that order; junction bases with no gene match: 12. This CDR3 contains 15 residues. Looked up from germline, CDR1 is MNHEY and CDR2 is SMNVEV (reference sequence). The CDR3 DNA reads TGTGCCAGCACCCGCTCCGGACAGGGGAAAAATGGCTACACCTTC. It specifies CASTRSGQGKNGYTF.

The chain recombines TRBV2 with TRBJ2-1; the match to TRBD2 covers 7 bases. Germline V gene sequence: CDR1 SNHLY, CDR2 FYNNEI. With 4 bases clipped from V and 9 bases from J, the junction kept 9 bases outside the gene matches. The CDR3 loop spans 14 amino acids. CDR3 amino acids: CASSGLDPGGEQFF. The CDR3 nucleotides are TGTGCCAGCAGTGGCTTGGATCCGGGGGGTGAGCAGTTCTTC.

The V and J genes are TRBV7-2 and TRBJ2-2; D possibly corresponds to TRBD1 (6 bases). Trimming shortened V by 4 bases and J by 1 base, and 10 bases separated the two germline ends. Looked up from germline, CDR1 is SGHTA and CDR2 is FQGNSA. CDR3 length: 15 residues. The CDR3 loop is CASSSSTGNTGELFF. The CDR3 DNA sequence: TGTGCCAGCAGCTCCTCGACAGGGAACACCGGGGAGCTGTTTTTT.

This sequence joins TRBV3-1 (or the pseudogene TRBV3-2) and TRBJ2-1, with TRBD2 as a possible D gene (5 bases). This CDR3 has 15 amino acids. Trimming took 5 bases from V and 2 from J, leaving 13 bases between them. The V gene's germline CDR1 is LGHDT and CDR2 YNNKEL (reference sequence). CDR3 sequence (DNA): TGTGCCAGCAGCGCTGACTATCCACCCTACAATGAGCAGTTCTTC. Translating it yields CASSADYPPYNEQFF.

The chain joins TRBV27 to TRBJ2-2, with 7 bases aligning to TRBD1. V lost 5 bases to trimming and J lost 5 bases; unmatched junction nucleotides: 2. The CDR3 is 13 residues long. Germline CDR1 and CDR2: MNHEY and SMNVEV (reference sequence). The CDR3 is CASSIQGTGELFF. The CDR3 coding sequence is TGTGCCAGCAGTATACAGGGGACCGGGGAGCTGTTTTTT.

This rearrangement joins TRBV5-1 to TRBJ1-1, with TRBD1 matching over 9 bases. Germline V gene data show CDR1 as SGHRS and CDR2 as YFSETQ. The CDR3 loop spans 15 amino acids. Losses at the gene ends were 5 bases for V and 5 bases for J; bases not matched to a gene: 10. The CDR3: CASSYPATGGTEAFF. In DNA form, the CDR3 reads TGCGCCAGCAGTTATCCCGCGACAGGGGGTACTGAAGCTTTCTTT.

The CDR3 reads CASSGDYTDTQYF. The CDR3 region has the DNA TGTGCCAGCAGTGGGGACTACACAGATACGCAGTATTTT. This sequence joins TRBV2 and TRBJ2-3; 7 positions agree with TRBD2. The junction had 0 bases not matched to a gene; V was cut back by 4 bases and J by 2 bases. The CDR3 covers 13 residues. From germline, CDR1 is SNHLY and CDR2 FYNNEI.

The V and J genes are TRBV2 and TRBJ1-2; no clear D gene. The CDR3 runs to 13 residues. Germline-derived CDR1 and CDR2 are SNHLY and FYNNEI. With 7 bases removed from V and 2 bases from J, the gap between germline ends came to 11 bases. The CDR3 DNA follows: TGTGCCAGCATATTGCATCTAAACTATGGCTACACCTTC. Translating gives CASILHLNYGYTF.

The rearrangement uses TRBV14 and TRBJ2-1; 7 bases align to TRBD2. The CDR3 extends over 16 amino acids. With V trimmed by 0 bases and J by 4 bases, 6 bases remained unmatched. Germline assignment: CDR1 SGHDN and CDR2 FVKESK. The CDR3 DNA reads TGTGCCAGCAGCCAAGATATGGGGGGGTGGTACAATGAGCAGTTCTTC. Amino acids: CASSQDMGGWYNEQFF.

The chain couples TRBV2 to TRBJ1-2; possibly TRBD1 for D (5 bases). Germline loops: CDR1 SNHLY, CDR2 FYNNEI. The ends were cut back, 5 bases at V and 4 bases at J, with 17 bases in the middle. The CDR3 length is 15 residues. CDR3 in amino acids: CASSTTAGIGYGYTF. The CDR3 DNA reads TGTGCCAGCAGTACGACCGCAGGGATAGGCTATGGCTACACCTTC.

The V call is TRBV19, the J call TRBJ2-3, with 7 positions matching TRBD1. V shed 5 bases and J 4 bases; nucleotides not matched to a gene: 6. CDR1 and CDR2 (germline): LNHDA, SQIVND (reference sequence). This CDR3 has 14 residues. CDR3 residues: CASSLKGTADTQYF. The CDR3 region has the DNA TGTGCCAGTAGTCTAAAAGGGACAGCAGATACGCAGTATTTT.

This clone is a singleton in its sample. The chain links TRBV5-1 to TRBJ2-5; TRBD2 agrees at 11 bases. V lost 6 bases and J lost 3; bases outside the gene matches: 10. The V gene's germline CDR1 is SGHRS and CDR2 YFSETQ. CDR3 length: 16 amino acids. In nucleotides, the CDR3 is TGCGCCAGCACTATTACGGCACTAGCGGGGGAAGAGACCCAGTACTTC. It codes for CASTITALAGEETQYF.

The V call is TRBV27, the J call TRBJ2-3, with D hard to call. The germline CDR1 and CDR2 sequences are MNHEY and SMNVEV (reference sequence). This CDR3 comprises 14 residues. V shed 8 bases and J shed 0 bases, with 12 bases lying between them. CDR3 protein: CASGGFTSTDTQYF. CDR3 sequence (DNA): TGTGCCAGCGGCGGATTTACTAGCACAGATACGCAGTATTTT.

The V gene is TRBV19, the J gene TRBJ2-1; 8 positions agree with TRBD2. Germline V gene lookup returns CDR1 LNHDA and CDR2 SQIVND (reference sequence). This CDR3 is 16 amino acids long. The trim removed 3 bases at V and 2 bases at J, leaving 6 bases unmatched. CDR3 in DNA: TGTGCCAGTAGTATTGAGTCAGCGGGGGCCTACAATGAGCAGTTCTTC. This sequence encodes CASSIESAGAYNEQFF.

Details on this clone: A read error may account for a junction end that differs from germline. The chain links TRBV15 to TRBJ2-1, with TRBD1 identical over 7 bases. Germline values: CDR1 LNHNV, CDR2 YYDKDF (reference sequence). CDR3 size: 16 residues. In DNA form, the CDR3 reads TGTGCCGCCAGCAGTCACGGACAGGACAGGAGGAATGAGCAGTTCTTC. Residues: CAASSHGQDRRNEQFF.

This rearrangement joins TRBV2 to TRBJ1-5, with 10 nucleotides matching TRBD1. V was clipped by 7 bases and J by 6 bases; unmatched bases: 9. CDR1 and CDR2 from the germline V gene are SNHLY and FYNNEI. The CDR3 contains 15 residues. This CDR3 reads CASKPGQGISQPQHF. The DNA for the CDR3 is TGTGCCAGCAAACCGGGACAGGGGATAAGTCAGCCCCAGCATTTT.

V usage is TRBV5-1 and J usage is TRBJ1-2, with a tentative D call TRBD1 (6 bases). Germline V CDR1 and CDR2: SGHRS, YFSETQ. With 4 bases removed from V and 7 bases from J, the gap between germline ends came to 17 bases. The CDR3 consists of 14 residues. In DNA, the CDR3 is TGCGCCAGCAGCCGCAGGGACACTCGGGGTGGCTACACCTTC. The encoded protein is CASSRRDTRGGYTF. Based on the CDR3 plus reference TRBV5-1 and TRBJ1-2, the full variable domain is KAGVTQTPRYLIKTRGQQVTLSCSPISGHRSVSWYQQTPGQGLQFLFEYFSETQRNKGNFPGRFSGRQFSNSRSEMNVSTLELGDSALYLCASSRRDTRGGYTFGSGTRLTVV.

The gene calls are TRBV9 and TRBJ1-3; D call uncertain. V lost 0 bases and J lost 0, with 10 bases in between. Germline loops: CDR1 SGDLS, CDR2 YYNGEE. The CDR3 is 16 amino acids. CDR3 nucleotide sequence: TGTGCCAGCAGCGTAGTACCGGAGTACTCTGGAAACACCATATATTTT. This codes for CASSVVPEYSGNTIYF.

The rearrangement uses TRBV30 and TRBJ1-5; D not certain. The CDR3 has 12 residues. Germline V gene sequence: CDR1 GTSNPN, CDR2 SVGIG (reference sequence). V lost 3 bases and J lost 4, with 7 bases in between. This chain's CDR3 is CAWSEGNQPQHF. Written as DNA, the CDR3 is TGTGCCTGGAGCGAGGGAAATCAGCCCCAGCATTTT.

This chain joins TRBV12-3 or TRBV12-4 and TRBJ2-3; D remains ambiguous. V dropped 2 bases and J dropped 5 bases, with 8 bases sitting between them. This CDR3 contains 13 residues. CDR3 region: CASSLRLRDTQYF. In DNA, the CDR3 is TGTGCCAGCAGTTTAAGACTTCGAGATACGCAGTATTTT.

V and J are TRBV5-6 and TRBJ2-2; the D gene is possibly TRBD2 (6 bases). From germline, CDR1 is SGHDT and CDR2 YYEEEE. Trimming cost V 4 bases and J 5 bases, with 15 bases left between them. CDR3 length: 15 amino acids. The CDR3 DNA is TGTGCCAGCAGCAAACTAGCCCAACGGACCGGGGAGCTGTTTTTT. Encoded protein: CASSKLAQRTGELFF.

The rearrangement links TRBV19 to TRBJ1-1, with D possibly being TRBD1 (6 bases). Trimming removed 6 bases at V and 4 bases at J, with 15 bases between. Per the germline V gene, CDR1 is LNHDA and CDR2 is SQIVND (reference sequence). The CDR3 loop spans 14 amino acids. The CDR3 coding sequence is TGTGCCAGTAGAGGGGGGGGCTGGAGCACTGAAGCTTTCTTT. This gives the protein CASRGGGWSTEAFF.

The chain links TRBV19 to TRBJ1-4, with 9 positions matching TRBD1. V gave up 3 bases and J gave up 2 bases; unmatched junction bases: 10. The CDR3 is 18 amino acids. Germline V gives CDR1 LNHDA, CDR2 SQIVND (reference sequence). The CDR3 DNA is TGTGCCAGTAGTATGGGCCACAGGGGGCTGTGGACTAATGAAAAACTGTTTTTT. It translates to CASSMGHRGLWTNEKLFF.

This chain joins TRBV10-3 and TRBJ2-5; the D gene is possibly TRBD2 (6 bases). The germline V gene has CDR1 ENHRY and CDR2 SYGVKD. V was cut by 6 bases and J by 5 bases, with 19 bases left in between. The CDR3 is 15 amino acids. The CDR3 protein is CAISGLAGPGETQYF. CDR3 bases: TGTGCCATCAGCGGATTGGCGGGACCAGGGGAGACCCAGTACTTC.

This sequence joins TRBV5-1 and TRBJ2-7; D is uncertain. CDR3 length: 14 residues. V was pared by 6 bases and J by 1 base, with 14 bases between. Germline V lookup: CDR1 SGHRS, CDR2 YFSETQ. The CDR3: CASTRTRQSYEQYF. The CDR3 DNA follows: TGCGCCAGCACCAGAACGAGGCAGTCCTACGAGCAGTACTTC.

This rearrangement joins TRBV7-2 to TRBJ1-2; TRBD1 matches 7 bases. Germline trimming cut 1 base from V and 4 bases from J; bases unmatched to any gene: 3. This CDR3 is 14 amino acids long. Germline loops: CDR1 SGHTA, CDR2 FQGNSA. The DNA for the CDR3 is TGTGCCAGCAGCTTAGGGGACAGCTTCTATGGCTACACCTTC. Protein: CASSLGDSFYGYTF.

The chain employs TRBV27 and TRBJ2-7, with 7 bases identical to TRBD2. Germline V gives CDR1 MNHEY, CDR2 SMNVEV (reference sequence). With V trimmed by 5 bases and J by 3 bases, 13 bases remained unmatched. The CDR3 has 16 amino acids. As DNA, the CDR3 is TGTGCCAGCAGTCCGCGGGCCCGGGGGAGGGTCTACGAGCAGTACTTC. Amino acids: CASSPRARGRVYEQYF.

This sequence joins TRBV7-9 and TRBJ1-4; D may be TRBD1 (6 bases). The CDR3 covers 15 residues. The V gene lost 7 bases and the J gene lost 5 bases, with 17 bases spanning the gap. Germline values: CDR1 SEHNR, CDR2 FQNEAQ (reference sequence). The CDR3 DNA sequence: TGTGCCAGCACCCGCCCTGACAGGCCGAATGAAAAACTGTTTTTT. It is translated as CASTRPDRPNEKLFF.

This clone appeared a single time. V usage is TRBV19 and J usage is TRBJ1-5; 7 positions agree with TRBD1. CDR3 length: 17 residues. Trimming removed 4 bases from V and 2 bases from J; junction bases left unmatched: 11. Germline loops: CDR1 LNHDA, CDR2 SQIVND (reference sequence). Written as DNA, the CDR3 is TGTGCCAGTAGTAGGAGGAGGGGGCATGGGGGCAATCAGCCCCAGCATTTT. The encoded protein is CASSRRRGHGGNQPQHF.